This T cell receptor (beta chain) was profiled in a study of technical replicates of blood from a few donors. Using immunoSEQ multiplex PCR, the repertoire was profiled, and TCRdb retains in-frame clones only, with some absent. The sample lists tens of thousands of clones; about 98% were seen once. Germline V gene sequence: CDR1 KGHSH, CDR2 LQKENI. The CDR3 length is 15 residues. The V end was cut by 3 bases, the J end by 4 bases, with 15 bases between. The chain has TRBV18 and TRBJ1-2; no firm D call. The TCR comes from a human donor in good health. Sequenced input: T cells isolated from PBMCs. This CDR3 reads CASSPTHEATYGYTF. In DNA, the CDR3 is TGTGCCAGCTCACCTACTCACGAGGCTACCTATGGCTACACCTTC.